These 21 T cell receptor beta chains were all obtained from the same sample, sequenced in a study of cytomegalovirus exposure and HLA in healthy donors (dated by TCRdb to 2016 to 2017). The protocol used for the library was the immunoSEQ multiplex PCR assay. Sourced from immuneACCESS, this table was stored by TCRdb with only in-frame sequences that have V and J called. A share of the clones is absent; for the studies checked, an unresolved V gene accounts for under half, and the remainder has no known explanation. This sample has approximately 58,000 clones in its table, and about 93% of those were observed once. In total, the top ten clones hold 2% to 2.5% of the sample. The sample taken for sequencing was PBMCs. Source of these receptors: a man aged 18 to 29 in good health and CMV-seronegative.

The CDR3 is CASSPKRFNEKLFF. CDR3 bases: TGTGCCAGCAGCCCCAAGCGGTTTAATGAAAAACTGTTTTTT. The chain links TRBV7-2 to TRBJ1-4; no reliable D call. V lost 5 bases, J lost 4 bases, and 11 bases lay in between. The CDR3 has 14 amino acids. CDR1 is SGHTA and CDR2 is FQGNSA in the germline V gene.

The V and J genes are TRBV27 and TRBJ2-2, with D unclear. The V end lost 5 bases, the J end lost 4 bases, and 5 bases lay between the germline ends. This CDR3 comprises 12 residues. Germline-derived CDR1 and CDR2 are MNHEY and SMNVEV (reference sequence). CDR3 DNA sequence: TGTGCCAGCAGTCTCCCCACCGGGGAGCTGTTTTTT. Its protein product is CASSLPTGELFF.

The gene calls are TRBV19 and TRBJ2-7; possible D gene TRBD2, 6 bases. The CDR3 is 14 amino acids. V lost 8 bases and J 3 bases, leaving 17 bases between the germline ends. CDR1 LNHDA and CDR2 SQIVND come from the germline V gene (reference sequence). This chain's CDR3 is CASSPGRGSYEQYF. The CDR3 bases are TGTGCCAGTTCGCCGGGACGGGGGAGCTACGAGCAGTACTTC.

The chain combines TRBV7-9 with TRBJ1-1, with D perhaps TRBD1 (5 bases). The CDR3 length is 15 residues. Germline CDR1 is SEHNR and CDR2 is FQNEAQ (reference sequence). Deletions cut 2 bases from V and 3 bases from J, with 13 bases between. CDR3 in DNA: TGTGCCAGCAGCTTATGGGAGGGGACGGACACTGAAGCTTTCTTT. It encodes CASSLWEGTDTEAFF.

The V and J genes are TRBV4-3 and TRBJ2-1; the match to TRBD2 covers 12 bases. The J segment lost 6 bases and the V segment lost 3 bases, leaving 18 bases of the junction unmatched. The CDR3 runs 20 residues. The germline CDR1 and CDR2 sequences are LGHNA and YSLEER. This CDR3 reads CASSHPRPARTSGVFNEQFF. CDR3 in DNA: TGCGCCAGCAGCCATCCCAGACCGGCCCGGACTAGCGGGGTCTTCAATGAGCAGTTCTTC.

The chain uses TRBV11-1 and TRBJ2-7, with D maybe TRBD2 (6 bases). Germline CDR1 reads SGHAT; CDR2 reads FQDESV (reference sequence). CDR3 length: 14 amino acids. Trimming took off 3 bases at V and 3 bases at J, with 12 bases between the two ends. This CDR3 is CASSFGTRDYEQYF. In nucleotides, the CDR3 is TGTGCCAGCAGCTTCGGGACTCGAGACTACGAGCAGTACTTC. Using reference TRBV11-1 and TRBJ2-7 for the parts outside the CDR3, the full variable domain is EAEVAQSPRYKITEKSQAVAFWCDPISGHATLYWYRQILGQGPELLVQFQDESVVDDSQLPKDRFSAERLKGVDSTLKIQPAELGDSAMYLCASSFGTRDYEQYFGPGTRLTVT.

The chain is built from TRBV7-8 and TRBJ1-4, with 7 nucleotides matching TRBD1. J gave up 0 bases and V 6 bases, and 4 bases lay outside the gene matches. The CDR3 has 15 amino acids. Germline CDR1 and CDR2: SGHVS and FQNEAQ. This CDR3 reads CASRKTGATNEKLFF. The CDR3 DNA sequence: TGTGCCAGCAGGAAAACAGGGGCAACTAATGAAAAACTGTTTTTT. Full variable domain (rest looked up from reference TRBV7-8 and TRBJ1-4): GAGVSQSPRYKVAKRGQDVALRCDPISGHVSLFWYQQALGQGPEFLTYFQNEAQLDKSGLPSDRFFAERPEGSVSTLKIQRTQQEDSAVYLCASRKTGATNEKLFFGSGTQLSVL.

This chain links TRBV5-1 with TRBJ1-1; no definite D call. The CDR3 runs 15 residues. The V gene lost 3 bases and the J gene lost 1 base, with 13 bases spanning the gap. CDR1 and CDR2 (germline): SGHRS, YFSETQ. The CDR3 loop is CASSSQPEGNTEAFF. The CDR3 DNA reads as TGCGCCAGCAGCTCCCAACCGGAGGGGAACACTGAAGCTTTCTTT.

The CDR3 loop is CASSLGPPGGNQPQHF. The CDR3 nucleotides read TGTGCCAGCAGCTTGGGGCCACCCGGGGGCAATCAGCCCCAGCATTTT. This rearrangement joins TRBV5-6 to TRBJ1-5; D is ambiguous. This CDR3 spans 16 amino acids. Germline values: CDR1 SGHDT, CDR2 YYEEEE. Trimming removed 0 bases from V and 2 bases from J, with 12 bases in between.

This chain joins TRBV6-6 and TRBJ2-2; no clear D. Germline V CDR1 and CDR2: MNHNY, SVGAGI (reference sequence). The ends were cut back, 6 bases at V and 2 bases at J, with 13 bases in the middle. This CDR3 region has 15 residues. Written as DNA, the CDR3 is TGTGCCAGCAGGACCAAAACAGTCAACACCGGGGAGCTGTTTTTT. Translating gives CASRTKTVNTGELFF.

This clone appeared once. The chain's CDR3 is CASSIVPEGEQFF. CDR3 bases: TGTGCCAGTAGTATAGTCCCGGAGGGTGAGCAGTTCTTC. The rearrangement joins TRBV19 to TRBJ2-1; maybe TRBD2 (6 bases). Germline loops: CDR1 LNHDA, CDR2 SQIVND (reference sequence). V was trimmed by 1 base and J by 9 bases, leaving 10 bases between them. This CDR3 contains 13 residues.

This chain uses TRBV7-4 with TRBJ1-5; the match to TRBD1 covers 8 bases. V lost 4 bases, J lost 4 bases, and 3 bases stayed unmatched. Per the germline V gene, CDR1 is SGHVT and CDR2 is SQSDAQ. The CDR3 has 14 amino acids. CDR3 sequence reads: CASSSTGENQPQHF. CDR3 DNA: TGTGCCAGCAGCTCGACAGGGGAAAATCAGCCCCAGCATTTT.

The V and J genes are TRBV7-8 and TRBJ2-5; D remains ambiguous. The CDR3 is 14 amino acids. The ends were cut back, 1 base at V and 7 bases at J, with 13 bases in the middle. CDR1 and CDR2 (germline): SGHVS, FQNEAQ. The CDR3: CASSLVLERGTQYF. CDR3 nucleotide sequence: TGTGCCAGCAGCTTAGTGCTAGAAAGAGGGACCCAGTACTTC.

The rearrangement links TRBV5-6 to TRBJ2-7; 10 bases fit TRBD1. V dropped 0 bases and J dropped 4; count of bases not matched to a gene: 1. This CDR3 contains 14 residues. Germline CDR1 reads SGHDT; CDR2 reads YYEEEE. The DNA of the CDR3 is TGTGCCAGCAGCTTGGGACAGGGGGCTTACGAGCAGTACTTC. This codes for CASSLGQGAYEQYF.

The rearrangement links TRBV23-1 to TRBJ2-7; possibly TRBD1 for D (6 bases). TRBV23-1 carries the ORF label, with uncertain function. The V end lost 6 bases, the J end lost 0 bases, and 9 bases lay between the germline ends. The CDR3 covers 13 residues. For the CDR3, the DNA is TGCGCCAGCAGACAGGGCAGCTCCTACGAGCAGTACTTC. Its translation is CASRQGSSYEQYF.

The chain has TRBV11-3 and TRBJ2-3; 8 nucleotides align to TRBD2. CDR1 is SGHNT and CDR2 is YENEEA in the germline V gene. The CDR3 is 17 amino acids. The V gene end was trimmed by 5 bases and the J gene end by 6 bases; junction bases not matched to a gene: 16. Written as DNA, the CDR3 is TGTGCCAGCAGCCCGGGAGGGGTGGCGGGGCTAGGGGATACGCAGTATTTT. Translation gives CASSPGGVAGLGDTQYF.

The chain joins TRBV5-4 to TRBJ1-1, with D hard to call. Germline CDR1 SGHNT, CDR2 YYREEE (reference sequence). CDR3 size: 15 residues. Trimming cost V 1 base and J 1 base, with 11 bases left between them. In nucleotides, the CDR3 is TGTGCCAGCAGCTTGAGCGGACGATCGAACACTGAAGCTTTCTTT. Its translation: CASSLSGRSNTEAFF.

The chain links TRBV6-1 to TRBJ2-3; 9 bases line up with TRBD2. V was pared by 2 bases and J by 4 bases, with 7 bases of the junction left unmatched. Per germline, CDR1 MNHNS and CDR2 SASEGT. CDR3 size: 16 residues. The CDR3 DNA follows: TGTGCCAGCAGTGAACAATTAGCGGGAGTCTCAGATACGCAGTATTTT. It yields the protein CASSEQLAGVSDTQYF.

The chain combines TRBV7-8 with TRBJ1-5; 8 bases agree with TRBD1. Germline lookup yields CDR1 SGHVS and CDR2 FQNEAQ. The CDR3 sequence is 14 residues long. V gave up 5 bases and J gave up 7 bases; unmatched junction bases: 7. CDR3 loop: CASSPTGGTQPQHF. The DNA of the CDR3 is TGTGCCAGCAGCCCCACAGGGGGTACGCAGCCCCAGCATTTT.

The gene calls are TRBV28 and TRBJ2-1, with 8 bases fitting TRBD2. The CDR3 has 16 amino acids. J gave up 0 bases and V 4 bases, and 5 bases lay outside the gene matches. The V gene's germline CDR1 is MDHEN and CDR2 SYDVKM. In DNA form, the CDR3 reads TGTGCCAGCAGTTCCGGGACTAGATTCTCCTACAATGAGCAGTTCTTC. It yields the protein CASSSGTRFSYNEQFF. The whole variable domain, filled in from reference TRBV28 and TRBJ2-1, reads DVKVTQSSRYLVKRTGEKVFLECVQDMDHENMFWYRQDPGLGLRLIYFSYDVKMKEKGDIPEGYSVSREKKERFSLILESASTNQTSMYLCASSSGTRFSYNEQFFGPGTRLTVL.

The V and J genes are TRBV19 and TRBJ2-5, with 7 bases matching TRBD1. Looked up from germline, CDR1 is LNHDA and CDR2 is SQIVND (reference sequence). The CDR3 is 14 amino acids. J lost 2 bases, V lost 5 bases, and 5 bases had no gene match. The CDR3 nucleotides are TGTGCCAGTAGTTTACCGGGACAGCAAGAGACCCAGTACTTC. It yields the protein CASSLPGQQETQYF. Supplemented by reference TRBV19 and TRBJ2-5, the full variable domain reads DGGITQSPKYLFRKEGQNVTLSCEQNLNHDAMYWYRQDPGQGLRLIYYSQIVNDFQKGDIAEGYSVSREKKESFPLTVTSAQKNPTAFYLCASSLPGQQETQYFGPGTRLLVL.